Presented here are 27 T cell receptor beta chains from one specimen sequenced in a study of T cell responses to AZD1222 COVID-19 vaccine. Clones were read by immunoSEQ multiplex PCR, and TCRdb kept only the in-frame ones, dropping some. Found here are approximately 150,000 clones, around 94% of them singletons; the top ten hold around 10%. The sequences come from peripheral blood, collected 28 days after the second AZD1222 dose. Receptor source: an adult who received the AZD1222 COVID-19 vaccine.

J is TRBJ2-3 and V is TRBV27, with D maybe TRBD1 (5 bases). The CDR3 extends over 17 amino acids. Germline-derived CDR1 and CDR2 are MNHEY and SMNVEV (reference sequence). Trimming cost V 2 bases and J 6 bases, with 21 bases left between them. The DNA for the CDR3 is TGTGCCAGCAGTTTACGGCCCTTCGACAGCCTTGGGGATACGCAGTATTTT. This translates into CASSLRPFDSLGDTQYF.

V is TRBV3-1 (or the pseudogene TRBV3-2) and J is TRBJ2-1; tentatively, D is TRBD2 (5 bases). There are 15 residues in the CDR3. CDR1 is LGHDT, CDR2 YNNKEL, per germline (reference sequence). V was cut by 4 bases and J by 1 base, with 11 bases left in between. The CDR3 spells CASSPSAESYNEQFF. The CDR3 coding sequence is TGTGCCAGCAGCCCCTCAGCGGAATCCTACAATGAGCAGTTCTTC.

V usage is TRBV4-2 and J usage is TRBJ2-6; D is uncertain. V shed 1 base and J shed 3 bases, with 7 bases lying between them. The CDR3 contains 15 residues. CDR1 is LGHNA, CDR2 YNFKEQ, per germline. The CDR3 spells CASSQGAGGANVLTF. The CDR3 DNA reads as TGTGCCAGCAGCCAAGGGGCTGGTGGGGCCAACGTCCTGACTTTC.

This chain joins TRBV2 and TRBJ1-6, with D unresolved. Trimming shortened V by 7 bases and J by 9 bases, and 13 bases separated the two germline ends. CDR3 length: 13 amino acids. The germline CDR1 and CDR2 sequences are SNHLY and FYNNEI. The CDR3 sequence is CASTGKESSPLHF. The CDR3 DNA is TGTGCCAGCACAGGCAAGGAGAGTTCACCCCTCCACTTT.

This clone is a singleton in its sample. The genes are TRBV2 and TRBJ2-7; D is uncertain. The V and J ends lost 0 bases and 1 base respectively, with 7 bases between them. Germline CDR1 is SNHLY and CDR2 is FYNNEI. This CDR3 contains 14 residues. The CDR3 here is CASSEALTSYEQYF. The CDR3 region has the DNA TGTGCCAGCAGTGAAGCCCTTACGTCCTACGAGCAGTACTTC.

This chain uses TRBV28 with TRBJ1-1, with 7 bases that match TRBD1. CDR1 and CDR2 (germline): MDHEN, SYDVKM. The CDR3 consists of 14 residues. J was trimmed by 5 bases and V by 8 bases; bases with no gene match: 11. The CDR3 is CASWTGGIGTEAFF. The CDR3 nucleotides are TGTGCCAGCTGGACAGGCGGGATTGGTACTGAAGCTTTCTTT.

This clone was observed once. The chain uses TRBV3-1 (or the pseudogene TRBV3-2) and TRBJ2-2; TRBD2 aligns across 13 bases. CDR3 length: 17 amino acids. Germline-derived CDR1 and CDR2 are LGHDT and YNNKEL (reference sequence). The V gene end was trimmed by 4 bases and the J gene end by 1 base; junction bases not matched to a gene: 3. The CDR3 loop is CASSPTSGRGNTGELFF. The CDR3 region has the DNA TGTGCCAGCAGCCCCACTAGCGGGAGGGGGAACACCGGGGAGCTGTTTTTT.

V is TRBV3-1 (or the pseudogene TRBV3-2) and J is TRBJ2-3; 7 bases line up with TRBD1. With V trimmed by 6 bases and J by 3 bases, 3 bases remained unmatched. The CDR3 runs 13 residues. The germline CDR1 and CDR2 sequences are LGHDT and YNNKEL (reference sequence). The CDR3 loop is CASSHRGTDTQYF. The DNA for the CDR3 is TGTGCCAGCAGTCACAGGGGAACAGATACGCAGTATTTT.

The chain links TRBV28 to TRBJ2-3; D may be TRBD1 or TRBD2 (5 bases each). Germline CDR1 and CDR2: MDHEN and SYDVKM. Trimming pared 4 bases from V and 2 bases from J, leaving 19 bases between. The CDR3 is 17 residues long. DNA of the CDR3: TGTGCCAGCAGTTGGGGTAAATGGGACGGAGACACAGATACGCAGTATTTT. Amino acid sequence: CASSWGKWDGDTDTQYF.

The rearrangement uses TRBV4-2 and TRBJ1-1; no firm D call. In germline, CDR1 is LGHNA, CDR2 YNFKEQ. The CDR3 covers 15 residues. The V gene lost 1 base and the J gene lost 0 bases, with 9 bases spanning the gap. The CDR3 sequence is CASSQGAELNTEAFF. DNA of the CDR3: TGTGCCAGCAGCCAAGGGGCAGAGCTGAACACTGAAGCTTTCTTT.

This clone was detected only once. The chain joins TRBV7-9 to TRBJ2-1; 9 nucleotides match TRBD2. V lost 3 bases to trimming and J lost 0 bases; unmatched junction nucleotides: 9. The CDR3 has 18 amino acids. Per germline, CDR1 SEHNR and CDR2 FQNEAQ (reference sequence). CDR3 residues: CASSFGVSGRGSYNEQFF. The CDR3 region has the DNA TGTGCCAGCAGCTTCGGGGTTAGCGGGAGAGGCTCCTACAATGAGCAGTTCTTC.

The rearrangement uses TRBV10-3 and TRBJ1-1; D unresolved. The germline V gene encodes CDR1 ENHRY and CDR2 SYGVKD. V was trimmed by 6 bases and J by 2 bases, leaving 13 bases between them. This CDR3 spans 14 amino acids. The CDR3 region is CAIRYGRGNTEAFF. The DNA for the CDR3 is TGTGCCATCAGGTACGGCAGAGGAAACACTGAAGCTTTCTTT.

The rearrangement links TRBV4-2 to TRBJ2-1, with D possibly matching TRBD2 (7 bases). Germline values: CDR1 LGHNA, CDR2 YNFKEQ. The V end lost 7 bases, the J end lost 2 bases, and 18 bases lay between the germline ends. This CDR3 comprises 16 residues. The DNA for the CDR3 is TGTGCCAGCACCTGGGGGGGCGGGAGCGCCTACAATGAGCAGTTCTTC. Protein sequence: CASTWGGGSAYNEQFF.

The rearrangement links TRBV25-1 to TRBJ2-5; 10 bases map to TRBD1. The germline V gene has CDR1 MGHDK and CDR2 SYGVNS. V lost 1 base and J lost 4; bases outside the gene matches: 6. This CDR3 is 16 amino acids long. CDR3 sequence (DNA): TGTGCCAGCAGTGAATCCGGGACAGGGGTTCCAGAGACCCAGTACTTC. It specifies CASSESGTGVPETQYF.

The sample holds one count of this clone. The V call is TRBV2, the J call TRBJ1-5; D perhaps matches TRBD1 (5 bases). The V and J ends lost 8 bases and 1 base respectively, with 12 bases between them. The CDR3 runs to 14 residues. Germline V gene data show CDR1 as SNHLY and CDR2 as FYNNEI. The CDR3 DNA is TGTGCCAGCGGAACTCAGGGAAGCAATCAGCCCCAGCATTTT. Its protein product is CASGTQGSNQPQHF.

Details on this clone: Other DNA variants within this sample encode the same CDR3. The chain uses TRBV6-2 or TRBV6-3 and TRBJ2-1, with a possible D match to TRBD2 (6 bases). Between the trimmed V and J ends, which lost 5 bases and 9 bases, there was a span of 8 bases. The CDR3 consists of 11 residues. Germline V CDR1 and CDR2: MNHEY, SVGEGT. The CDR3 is CASSPGGEQFF. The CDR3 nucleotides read TGTGCCAGCAGTCCCGGGGGTGAGCAGTTCTTC.

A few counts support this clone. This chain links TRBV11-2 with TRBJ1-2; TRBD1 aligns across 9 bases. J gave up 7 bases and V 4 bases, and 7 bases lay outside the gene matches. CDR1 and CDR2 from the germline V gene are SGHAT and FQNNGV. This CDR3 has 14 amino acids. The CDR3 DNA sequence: TGTGCCAGCAGCTCACCGACAGGGGGAAGTGGCTACACCTTC. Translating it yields CASSSPTGGSGYTF. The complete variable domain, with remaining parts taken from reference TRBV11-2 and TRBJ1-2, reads EAGVAQSPRYKIIEKRQSVAFWCNPISGHATLYWYQQILGQGPKLLIQFQNNGVVDDSQLPKDRFSAERLKGVDSTLKIQPAKLEDSAVYLCASSSPTGGSGYTFGSGTRLTVV.

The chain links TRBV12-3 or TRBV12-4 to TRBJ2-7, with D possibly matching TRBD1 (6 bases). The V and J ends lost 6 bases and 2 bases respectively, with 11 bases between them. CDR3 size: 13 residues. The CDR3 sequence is CASSLGQTYEQYV. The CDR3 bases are TGTGCCAGCAGCCTCGGACAGACCTACGAGCAGTACGTC.

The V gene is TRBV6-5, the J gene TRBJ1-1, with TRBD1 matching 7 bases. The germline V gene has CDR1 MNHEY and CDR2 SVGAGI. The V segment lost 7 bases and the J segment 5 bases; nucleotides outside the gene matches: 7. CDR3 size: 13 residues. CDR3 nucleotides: TGTGCCAGCATTAATAGGGGGCGAACTGAAGCTTTCTTT. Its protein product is CASINRGRTEAFF.

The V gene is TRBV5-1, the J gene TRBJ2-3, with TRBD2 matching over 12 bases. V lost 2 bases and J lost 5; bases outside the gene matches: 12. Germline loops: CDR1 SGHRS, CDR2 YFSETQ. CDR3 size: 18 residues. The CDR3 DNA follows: TGCGCCAGCAGCTTAGAGCCTAGCGGGAGGGCCGGGGGAGATACGCAGTATTTT. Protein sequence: CASSLEPSGRAGGDTQYF.

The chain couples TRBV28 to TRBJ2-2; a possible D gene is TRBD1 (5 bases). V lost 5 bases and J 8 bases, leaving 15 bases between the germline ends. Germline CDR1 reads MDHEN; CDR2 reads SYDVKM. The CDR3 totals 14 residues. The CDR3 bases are TGTGCCAGCAGTACGCGAAACCACAGGGGGGAGCTGTTTTTT. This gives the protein CASSTRNHRGELFF.

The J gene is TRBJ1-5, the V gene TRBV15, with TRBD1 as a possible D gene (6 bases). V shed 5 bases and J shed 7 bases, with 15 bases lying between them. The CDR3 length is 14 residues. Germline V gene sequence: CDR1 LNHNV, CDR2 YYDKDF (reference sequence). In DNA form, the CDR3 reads TGTGCCACCAGCCCACGGTCGACAGGACAGCCCCAGCATTTT. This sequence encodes CATSPRSTGQPQHF. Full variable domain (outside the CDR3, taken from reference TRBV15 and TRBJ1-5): DAMVIQNPRYQVTQFGKPVTLSCSQTLNHNVMYWYQQKSSQAPKLLFHYYDKDFNNEADTPDNFQSRRPNTSFCFLDIRSPGLGDTAMYLCATSPRSTGQPQHFGDGTRLSIL.

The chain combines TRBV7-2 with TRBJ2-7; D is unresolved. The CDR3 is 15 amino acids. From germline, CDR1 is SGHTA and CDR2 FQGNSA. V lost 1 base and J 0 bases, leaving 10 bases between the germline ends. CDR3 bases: TGTGCCAGCAGCTTAGGTTGGCGAAACTCCTACGAGCAGTACTTC. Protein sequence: CASSLGWRNSYEQYF.

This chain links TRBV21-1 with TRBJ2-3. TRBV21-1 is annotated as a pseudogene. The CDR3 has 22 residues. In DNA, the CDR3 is TGTGCCAGCAGCAAAGCCCGAGAGTACCGTGACCCACCGCACCCCCGCACAGATACGCAGTATTTT. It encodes CASSKAREYRDPPHPRTDTQYF.

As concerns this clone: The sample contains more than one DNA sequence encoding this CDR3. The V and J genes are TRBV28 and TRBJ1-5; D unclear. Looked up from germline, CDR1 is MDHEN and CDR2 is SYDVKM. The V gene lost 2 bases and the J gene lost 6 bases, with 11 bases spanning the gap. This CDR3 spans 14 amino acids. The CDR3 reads CASSLGGSGQPQHF. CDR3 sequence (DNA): TGTGCCAGCAGTTTAGGAGGCAGTGGTCAGCCCCAGCATTTT.

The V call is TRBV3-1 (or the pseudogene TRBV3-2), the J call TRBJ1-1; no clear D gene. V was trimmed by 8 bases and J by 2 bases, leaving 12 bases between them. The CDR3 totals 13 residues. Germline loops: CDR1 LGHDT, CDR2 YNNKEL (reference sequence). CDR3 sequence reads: CASGVATNTEAFF. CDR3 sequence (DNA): TGTGCCAGCGGAGTGGCGACAAACACTGAAGCTTTCTTT.

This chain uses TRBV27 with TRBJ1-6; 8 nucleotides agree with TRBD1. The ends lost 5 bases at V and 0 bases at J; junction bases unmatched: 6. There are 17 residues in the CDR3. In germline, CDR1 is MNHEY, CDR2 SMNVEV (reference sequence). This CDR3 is CASSPGTGTSYNSPLHF. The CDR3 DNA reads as TGTGCCAGCAGTCCCGGGACAGGAACCTCCTATAATTCACCCCTCCACTTT.